Many counts were recorded for the clone carrying this T cell receptor (beta chain). The antigen is not known. The sample originates from a study of shared clonotypes between healthy human individuals. Trimming removed 2 bases from V and 3 bases from J, with 17 bases in between. Germline values: CDR1 MGHDK, CDR2 SYGVNS. The CDR3 loop spans 16 amino acids. Every one of the donors was a Caucasian adult that lived in Nashville, Tennessee. Into CD45RA+ naive and CD45RA-negative memory subsets, the CD4+ cells were split. Sequencing used immunoSEQ multiplex PCR; TCRdb keeps in-frame clones, though not all of them. The sample carries hundreds of thousands of clones, over 65% recorded once. The study's findings and limits: Lower generation probabilities were found for non-shared clonotypes than for those shared by all four donors. Memory subsets generally showed smaller estimated richness than naive subsets did.

This clonotype originated in a woman aged 25 to 39 in good health. The rearrangement uses TRBV25-1 and TRBJ2-7; the D gene is possibly TRBD1 (6 bases). Sequencing was performed on memory CD4+ T cells sorted from blood. The subset denotes: CD45RA-negative fraction. In nucleotides, the CDR3 is TGTGCCAGCAGTGAACAAACCACGGGACACTTCTACGAGCAGTACTTC. This encodes CASSEQTTGHFYEQYF.